Below, 13 T cell receptor beta chains from the same sample are listed, as sequenced in a study of control samples from healthy donors and cancer patients. Libraries were prepared by immunoSEQ multiplex PCR; TCRdb keeps only in-frame clonotypes and omits some of them. This table holds some 120,000 clones, 90% found once. Input material: blood. The receptors derive from a man between 18 and 29 years old in good health.

CDR3 loop: CASSYSTISGELFF. DNA of the CDR3: TGTGCCAGCAGTTACTCGACCATCTCCGGGGAGCTGTTTTTT. The rearrangement joins TRBV6-5 to TRBJ2-2; no reliable D call. CDR3 length: 14 amino acids. V lost 0 bases, J lost 6 bases, and 8 bases lay in between. CDR1 is MNHEY, CDR2 SVGAGI, per germline.

The V gene is TRBV5-1, the J gene TRBJ2-6; D not resolved. Germline lookup yields CDR1 SGHRS and CDR2 YFSETQ. The V end lost 2 bases, the J end lost 0 bases, and 6 bases lay between the germline ends. This CDR3 spans 15 amino acids. CDR3 loop: CASSFRSSGANVLTF. CDR3 coding DNA: TGCGCCAGCAGCTTTCGGAGCTCTGGGGCCAACGTCCTGACTTTC.

This clone was seen just once. The J gene is TRBJ1-5, the V gene TRBV2; no clear D. Trimming removed 2 bases at V and 3 bases at J, with 14 bases between. From germline, CDR1 is SNHLY and CDR2 FYNNEI. The CDR3 spans 16 residues. The CDR3 sequence is CASSEYYSLSNQPQHF. CDR3 DNA: TGTGCCAGCAGTGAATACTACAGTCTTTCCAATCAGCCCCAGCATTTT.

The V and J genes are TRBV7-3 and TRBJ2-3; D unclear. The CDR3 extends over 13 amino acids. Germline V lookup: CDR1 SGHTA, CDR2 FQGTGA. Deletions cut 2 bases from V and 4 bases from J, with 7 bases between. The CDR3 DNA sequence: TGTGCCAGCAGCTTAGGCAAACCAGATACGCAGTATTTT. It yields the protein CASSLGKPDTQYF.

The CDR3 sequence: CASSPTEENNEQFF. The CDR3 DNA reads TGTGCCAGCTCACCCACAGAGGAAAACAATGAGCAGTTCTTC. The gene calls are TRBV18 and TRBJ2-1; D gene uncertain. V was clipped by 3 bases and J by 5 bases, with 11 bases between them. The CDR3 has 14 residues. Germline CDR1 KGHSH, CDR2 LQKENI.

This clone was seen a single time. The rearrangement joins TRBV6-5 to TRBJ2-1; TRBD2 agrees at 8 bases. Per germline, CDR1 MNHEY and CDR2 SVGAGI. V shed 8 bases, J shed 8 bases, and the junction held 5 bases outside the gene matches. The CDR3 sequence is 12 residues long. CDR3: CASLRGGDEQFF. The CDR3 region has the DNA TGTGCCAGCCTTCGGGGGGGCGATGAGCAGTTCTTC.

V gene TRBV30 combines with J gene TRBJ1-3, with 8 bases fitting TRBD1. V trimming: 5 bases; J trimming: 5 bases; junction bases outside the gene matches: 2. Germline V gene lookup returns CDR1 GTSNPN and CDR2 SVGIG (reference sequence). This CDR3 has 12 residues. This chain's CDR3 is CAWGQGRNTIYF. Here the CDR3 DNA reads TGTGCCTGGGGACAGGGAAGAAACACCATATATTTT.

DNA for the CDR3: TGTGCCAGCAGCTGGGACAGGGGGGGTGAAAAACTGTTTTTT. The encoded protein is CASSWDRGGEKLFF. The chain is built from TRBV7-9 and TRBJ1-4; 11 bases fit TRBD1. Germline lookup yields CDR1 SEHNR and CDR2 FQNEAQ (reference sequence). Trimming took 4 bases from V and 7 from J; bases not matched to a gene: 2. CDR3 length: 14 residues.

The V and J genes are TRBV3-1 (or the pseudogene TRBV3-2) and TRBJ2-1; 7 bases fit TRBD2. The CDR3 loop spans 17 amino acids. Germline V gene sequence: CDR1 LGHDT, CDR2 YNNKEL (reference sequence). V was pared by 3 bases and J by 3 bases, with 11 bases of the junction left unmatched. In DNA form, the CDR3 reads TGTGCCAGCAGCCAGCTAGGCCTAGCGGATAACTACAATGAGCAGTTCTTC. Translating gives CASSQLGLADNYNEQFF.

This clone was seen a few times. This rearrangement joins TRBV5-1 to TRBJ2-7; TRBD1 aligns across 7 bases. The CDR3 runs 15 residues. V dropped 4 bases and J dropped 2; count of bases not matched to a gene: 9. Germline CDR1 SGHRS, CDR2 YFSETQ. CDR3 nucleotides: TGCGCCAGCAGCCCCCGACAGGGTGCGGCCTACGAGCAGTACTTC. Amino acids: CASSPRQGAAYEQYF.

J is TRBJ1-3 and V is TRBV30; 8 bases align to TRBD1. The CDR3 loop spans 14 amino acids. Germline CDR1 GTSNPN, CDR2 SVGIG (reference sequence). V gave up 5 bases and J gave up 6 bases; unmatched junction bases: 9. The CDR3 here is CAWARTGKENTIYF. The CDR3 DNA reads as TGTGCCTGGGCTCGGACAGGGAAAGAAAACACCATATATTTT.

The V and J genes are TRBV6-2 or TRBV6-3 and TRBJ1-2; 8 bases match TRBD1. The CDR3 is 14 residues long. The trim removed 2 bases at V and 6 bases at J, leaving 5 bases unmatched. From germline, CDR1 is MNHEY and CDR2 SVGEGT. CDR3 sequence reads: CASSYVDRVNGYTF. CDR3 DNA sequence: TGTGCCAGCAGTTACGTGGACAGGGTGAATGGCTACACCTTC.

V gene TRBV2 combines with J gene TRBJ1-5, with D tentatively TRBD1 (6 bases). This CDR3 is 14 amino acids long. V was pared by 1 base and J by 6 bases, with 10 bases between. Germline V gene sequence: CDR1 SNHLY, CDR2 FYNNEI. The CDR3 coding sequence is TGTGCCAGCAGTGAAGAGGGGGGGCGTCAGCCCCAGCATTTT. It codes for CASSEEGGRQPQHF.